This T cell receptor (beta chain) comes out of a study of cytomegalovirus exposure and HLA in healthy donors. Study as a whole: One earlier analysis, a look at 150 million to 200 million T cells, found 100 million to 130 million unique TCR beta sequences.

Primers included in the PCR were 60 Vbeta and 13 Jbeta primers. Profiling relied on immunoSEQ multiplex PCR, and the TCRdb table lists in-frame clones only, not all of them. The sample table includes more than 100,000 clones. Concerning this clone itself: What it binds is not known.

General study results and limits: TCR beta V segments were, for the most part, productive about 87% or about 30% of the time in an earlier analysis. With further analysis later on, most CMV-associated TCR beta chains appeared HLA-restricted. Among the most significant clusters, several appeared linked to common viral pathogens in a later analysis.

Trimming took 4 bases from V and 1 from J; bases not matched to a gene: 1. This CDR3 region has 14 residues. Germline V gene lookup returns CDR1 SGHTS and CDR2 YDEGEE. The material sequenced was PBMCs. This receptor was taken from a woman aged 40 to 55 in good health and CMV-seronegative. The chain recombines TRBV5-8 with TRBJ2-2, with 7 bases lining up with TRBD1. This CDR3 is CASSRQGNTGELFF. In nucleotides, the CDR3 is TGTGCCAGCAGCAGACAGGGGAACACCGGGGAGCTGTTTTTT.